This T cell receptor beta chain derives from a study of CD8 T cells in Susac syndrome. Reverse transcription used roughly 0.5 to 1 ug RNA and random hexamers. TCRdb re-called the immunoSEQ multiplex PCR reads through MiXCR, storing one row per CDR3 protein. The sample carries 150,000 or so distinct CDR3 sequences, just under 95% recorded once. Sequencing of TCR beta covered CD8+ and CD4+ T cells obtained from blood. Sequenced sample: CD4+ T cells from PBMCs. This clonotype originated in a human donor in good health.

The CDR3 DNA is TGCAGCTGGAGGGCGGGAAGGAATGAGCAGTTCTTC. It translates to CSWRAGRNEQFF. The V gene is TRBV29-1, the J gene TRBJ2-1; weak D call: TRBD2 (6 bases). Per germline, CDR1 SQVTM and CDR2 ANQGSEA. The CDR3 has 12 amino acids. V lost 8 bases to trimming and J lost 7 bases, with 15 bases between them.